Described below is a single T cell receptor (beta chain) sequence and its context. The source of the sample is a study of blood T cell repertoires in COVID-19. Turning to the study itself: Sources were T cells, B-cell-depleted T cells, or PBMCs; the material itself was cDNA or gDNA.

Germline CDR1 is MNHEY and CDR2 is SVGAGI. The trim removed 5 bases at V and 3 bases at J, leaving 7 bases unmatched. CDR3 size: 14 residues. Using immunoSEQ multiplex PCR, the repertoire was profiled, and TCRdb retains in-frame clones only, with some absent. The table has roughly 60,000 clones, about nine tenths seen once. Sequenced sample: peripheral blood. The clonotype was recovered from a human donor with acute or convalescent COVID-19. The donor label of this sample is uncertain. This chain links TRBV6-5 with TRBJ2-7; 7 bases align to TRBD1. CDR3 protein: CASSRKQGNYEQYF. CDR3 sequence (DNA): TGTGCCAGCAGTAGGAAACAGGGGAACTACGAGCAGTACTTC.